The 14 T cell receptor beta chains reported below all come from one sample, sequenced in a study of glioma-infiltrating T cells. Using RNA template, CDR3s of TCR alpha and beta were amplified with iRepertoire arm-PCR. One entry per CDR3 protein, called by TCRdb with MiXCR from the multiplex PCR reads. The table records about 93,000 distinct CDR3 sequences, 35% to 45% of them present only once. Sequenced: glioma tissue, nonneoplastic brain tissue, or PBMCs (not recorded which). These receptors all come from a human donor with low-grade glioma or glioblastoma, undergoing nonglioma brain surgery, or in good health (not recorded which).

In the case of this clonotype: A much larger clone lies a single base off, so this may be a read error. This sequence joins TRBV10-2 and TRBJ2-2, with TRBD1 identical over 7 bases. The V and J ends lost 8 bases and 7 bases, in that order; junction bases with no gene match: 7. CDR1 and CDR2 (germline): WSHSY, SAAADI. The CDR3 consists of 13 residues. CDR3 sequence (DNA): TGCGCCAGCGTATTCGCAGGGGGCGGGGAGCTGTTTTTT. This codes for CASVFAGGGELFF.

In its sample, this clonotype was seen many times. V gene TRBV7-3 combines with J gene TRBJ2-7; 12 positions agree with TRBD2. Germline CDR1 and CDR2: SGHTA and FQGTGA. The CDR3 is made up of 15 amino acids. J was trimmed by 1 base and V by 5 bases; bases with no gene match: 3. The CDR3 loop is CASSLGLAGSYEQYF. The DNA of the CDR3 is TGTGCCAGCAGCCTCGGACTAGCGGGATCCTACGAGCAGTACTTC.

Ten or more counts support this clonotype. J is TRBJ2-5 and V is TRBV5-1; D remains unclear. Between the trimmed V and J ends, which lost 4 bases and 5 bases, there was a span of 9 bases. The germline V gene has CDR1 SGHRS and CDR2 YFSETQ. The CDR3 consists of 12 residues. CDR3 DNA sequence: TGCGCCAGCAGCATTGGGCGGGAGACCCAGTACTTC. Translating gives CASSIGRETQYF.

Points on this clonotype: A read error may produce the germline difference seen at one junction end. The chain joins TRBV5-5 to TRBJ1-1; D remains unclear. From germline, CDR1 is SGHKS and CDR2 YYEKEE (reference sequence). The CDR3 spans 14 residues. This chain's CDR3 is CASSLSRAGTEAFF. In DNA, the CDR3 is TGTGCCAGCAGCTTGTCGCGGGCGGGAACTGAAGCTTTCTTC. Full variable domain (rest looked up from reference TRBV5-5 and TRBJ1-1): DAGVTQSPTHLIKTRGQQVTLRCSPISGHKSVSWYQQVLGQGPQFIFQYYEKEERGRGNFPDRFSARQFPNYSSELNVNALLLGDSALYLCASSLSRAGTEAFFGQGTRLTVV.

In this sample, this clonotype turned up many times. This chain links TRBV7-2 with TRBJ2-1; 11 bases agree with TRBD2. V lost 6 bases, J lost 0 bases, and 13 bases stayed unmatched. The germline V gene encodes CDR1 SGHTA and CDR2 FQGNSA. This CDR3 region has 19 residues. Here the CDR3 reads CASSRPGLAALSSYNEQFF. CDR3 in DNA: TGTGCCAGCAGTCGACCGGGACTAGCGGCCTTAAGCTCCTACAATGAGCAGTTCTTC. Complete variable domain (other parts from reference TRBV7-2 and TRBJ2-1): GAGVSQSPSNKVTEKGKDVELRCDPISGHTALYWYRQSLGQGLEFLIYFQGNSAPDKSGLPSDRFSAERTGGSVSTLTIQRTQQEDSAVYLCASSRPGLAALSSYNEQFFGPGTRLTVL.

This clonotype was recorded many times. This chain links TRBV7-6 with TRBJ1-3; 8 nucleotides match TRBD1. J gave up 8 bases and V 0 bases, and 6 bases lay outside the gene matches. Germline-derived CDR1 and CDR2 are SGHVS and FNYEAQ. This CDR3 spans 15 amino acids. The CDR3 coding sequence is TGTGCCAGCAGCTTAGCTCAGGGGGCGCGTGACACCATATATTTT. Its translation is CASSLAQGARDTIYF.

This clonotype was picked up many times. The genes are TRBV6-6 and TRBJ1-2, with 10 positions matching TRBD1. This CDR3 contains 14 residues. CDR1 MNHNY and CDR2 SVGAGI come from the germline V gene (reference sequence). The V and J ends lost 0 bases and 6 bases, in that order; junction bases with no gene match: 1. The CDR3 DNA is TGTGCCAGCAGTTACTCGACAGGGGGCAATGGCTACACCTTC. The encoded protein is CASSYSTGGNGYTF.

This clonotype was picked up one time. The junction shows a germline mismatch at one end, possibly a read error. V and J are TRBV5-1 and TRBJ2-5; D is uncertain. This CDR3 spans 11 amino acids. Germline V CDR1 and CDR2: SGHRS, YFSETQ. The CDR3 loop is CASSLQETKYF. DNA of the CDR3: TGCGCCAGCAGCCTACAAGAGACCAAGTACTTC.

This clonotype was seen a single time. A much larger clone differs by one base, so this may be a read error. The chain employs TRBV19 and TRBJ2-1, with D possibly being TRBD1 (6 bases). CDR1 is LNHDA and CDR2 is SQIVND in the germline V gene (reference sequence). The CDR3 consists of 13 residues. Written as DNA, the CDR3 is TGTGACAGTAGTTTTTCAGGGGAGAATGAGCAGTTCTTC. Amino acids: CDSSFSGENEQFF.

This clonotype was seen ten or more times. This chain connects TRBV12-3 or TRBV12-4 to TRBJ1-1; no firm D call. The CDR3 has 12 residues. V was pared by 1 base and J by 1 base, with 1 base between. CDR3 in amino acids: CASSLGNTEAFF. In DNA, the CDR3 is TGTGCCAGCAGTTTAGGGAACACTGAAGCTTTCTTT.

This clonotype showed up many times. The rearrangement links TRBV6-1 to TRBJ2-3; the D gene is possibly TRBD1 (5 bases). Trimming shortened V by 6 bases and J by 0 bases, and 16 bases separated the two germline ends. The length of the CDR3 is 16 residues. Looked up from germline, CDR1 is MNHNS and CDR2 is SASEGT. This CDR3 is CASRAYDDRSTDTQYF. The CDR3 bases are TGTGCCAGCAGGGCCTATGACGACAGAAGCACAGATACGCAGTATTTT.

Many counts were recorded for this clonotype. A much larger clonotype is one base distant, so this may be a read error. The CDR3 does not close with the conserved phenylalanine or tryptophan, likely indicating a read error. The chain carries TRBV7-2 and TRBJ2-5, with TRBD2 as a possible D gene (6 bases). Germline CDR1 reads SGHTA; CDR2 reads FQGNSA. V gave up 4 bases and J gave up 5 bases, with 20 bases separating them. The CDR3 extends over 16 amino acids. CDR3 sequence reads: CASSSLGRRGMETQYV. The DNA of the CDR3 is TGTGCCAGCAGCTCCCTAGGTCGGAGGGGAATGGAGACCCAGTACGTC.

This clonotype came up many times. The chain links TRBV10-2 to TRBJ2-7, with D possibly being TRBD2 (5 bases). Germline CDR1 WSHSY, CDR2 SAAADI. The CDR3 has 12 amino acids. V dropped 6 bases and J dropped 2 bases, with 8 bases sitting between them. CDR3 DNA sequence: TGCGCCAGCAGGGCGGGCCCCTACGAGCAGTACTTC. As protein: CASRAGPYEQYF.

In this sample, this clonotype turned up many times. The CDR3 DNA sequence: TGTGCCAGCAGCCTAGGACGGGGGTTGGGCAATCAGCCCCAGCATTTT. This codes for CASSLGRGLGNQPQHF. The chain is built from TRBV11-2 and TRBJ1-5, with D maybe TRBD1 (5 bases). CDR3 length: 16 amino acids. The germline gives CDR1 SGHAT, CDR2 FQNNGV. Trimming took off 5 bases at V and 2 bases at J, with 16 bases between the two ends.